This T cell receptor beta chain was profiled in a study of blood T cell repertoires in COVID-19. Produced via immunoSEQ multiplex PCR; TCRdb's table is partial and in-frame only. The sample lists 400,000 to 450,000 clones; approximately 88% were seen once. The CDR3 length is 17 residues. J gave up 4 bases and V 2 bases, and 11 bases lay outside the gene matches. The genes are TRBV23-1 and TRBJ1-1; 9 bases align to TRBD1. TRBV23-1 is filed as an ORF, its function uncertain. The clonotype comes from a woman in her forties or fifties with COVID-19, enrolled during active disease. The sequencing input was peripheral blood. The CDR3 DNA reads TGCGCCAGCAGTCAACGGGCCGGGGGACAGGGAGGCACTGAAGCTTTCTTT. It codes for CASSQRAGGQGGTEAFF.